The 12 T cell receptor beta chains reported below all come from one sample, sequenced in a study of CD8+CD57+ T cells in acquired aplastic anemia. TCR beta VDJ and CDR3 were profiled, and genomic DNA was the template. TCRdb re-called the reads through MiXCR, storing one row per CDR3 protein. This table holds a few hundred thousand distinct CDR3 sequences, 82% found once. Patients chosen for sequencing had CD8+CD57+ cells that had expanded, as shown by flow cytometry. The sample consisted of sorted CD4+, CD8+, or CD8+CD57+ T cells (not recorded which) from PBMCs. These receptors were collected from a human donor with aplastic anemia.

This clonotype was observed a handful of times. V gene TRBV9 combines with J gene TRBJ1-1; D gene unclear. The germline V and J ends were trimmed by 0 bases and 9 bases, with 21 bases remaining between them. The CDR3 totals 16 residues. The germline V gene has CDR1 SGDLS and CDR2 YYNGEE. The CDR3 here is CASSVEDYPLVNKAFF. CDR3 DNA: TGTGCCAGCAGCGTAGAGGACTATCCCCTGGTGAACAAAGCTTTCTTT.

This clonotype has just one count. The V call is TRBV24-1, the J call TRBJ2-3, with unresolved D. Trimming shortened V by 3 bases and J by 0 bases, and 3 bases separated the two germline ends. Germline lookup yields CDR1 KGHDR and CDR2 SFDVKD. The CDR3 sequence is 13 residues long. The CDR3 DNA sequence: TGTGCCACCAGTGATGTGAGCACAGATACGCAGTATTTT. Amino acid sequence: CATSDVSTDTQYF.

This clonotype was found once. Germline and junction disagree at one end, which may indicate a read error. CDR3 sequence reads: CASRDGIEDTPVDF. DNA for the CDR3: TGTGCCAGCAGGGACGGGATAGAGGACACACCCGTCGACTTT. The chain has TRBV2 and TRBJ1-6; tentative D call: TRBD1 (5 bases). Per the germline V gene, CDR1 is SNHLY and CDR2 is FYNNEI. This CDR3 comprises 14 residues. The variable domain in full, completed from reference TRBV2 and TRBJ1-6, reads EPEVTQTPSHQVTQMGQEVILRCVPISNHLYFYWYRQILGQKVEFLVSFYNNEISEKSEIFDDQFSVERPDGSNFTLKIRSTKLEDSAMYFCASRDGIEDTPVDFGNGTRLTVT.

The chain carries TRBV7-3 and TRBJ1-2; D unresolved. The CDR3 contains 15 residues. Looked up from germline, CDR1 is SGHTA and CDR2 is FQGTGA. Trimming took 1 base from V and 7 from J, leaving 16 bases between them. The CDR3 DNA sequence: TGTGCCAGCAGCTTAATGAGCTCGCACGGTCTTGGCTACACCTTC. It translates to CASSLMSSHGLGYTF.

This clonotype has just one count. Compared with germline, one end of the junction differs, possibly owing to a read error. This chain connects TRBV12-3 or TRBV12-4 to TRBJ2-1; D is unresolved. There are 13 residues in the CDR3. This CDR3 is CASSLAGYNAQFF. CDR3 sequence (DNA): TGTGCCAGCAGTTTAGCTGGATACAATGCGCAGTTTTTC.

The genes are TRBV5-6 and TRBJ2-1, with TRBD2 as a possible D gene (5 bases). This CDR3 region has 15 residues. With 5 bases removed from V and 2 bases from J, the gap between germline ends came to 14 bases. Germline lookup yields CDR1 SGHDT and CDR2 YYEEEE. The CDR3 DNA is TGTGCCAGCAGTCATACAAGCGGAGCCTACAATGAGCAGTTCTTC. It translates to CASSHTSGAYNEQFF.

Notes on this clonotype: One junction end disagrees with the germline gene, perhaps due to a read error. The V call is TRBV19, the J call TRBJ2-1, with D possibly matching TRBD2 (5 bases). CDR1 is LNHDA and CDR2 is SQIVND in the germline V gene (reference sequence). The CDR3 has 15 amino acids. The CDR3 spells CASSQASGNGQDEQF. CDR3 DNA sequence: TGTGCCAGCAGCCAGGCGAGCGGAAACGGTCAGGATGAGCAGTTC.

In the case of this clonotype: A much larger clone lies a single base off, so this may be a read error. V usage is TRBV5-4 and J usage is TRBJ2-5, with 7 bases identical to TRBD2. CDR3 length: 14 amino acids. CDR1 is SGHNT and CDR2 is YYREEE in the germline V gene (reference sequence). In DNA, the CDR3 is TGTGCCAGCAGCATTACTAGCGAGCAAGTGACCCAGTACTTC. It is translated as CASSITSEQVTQYF.

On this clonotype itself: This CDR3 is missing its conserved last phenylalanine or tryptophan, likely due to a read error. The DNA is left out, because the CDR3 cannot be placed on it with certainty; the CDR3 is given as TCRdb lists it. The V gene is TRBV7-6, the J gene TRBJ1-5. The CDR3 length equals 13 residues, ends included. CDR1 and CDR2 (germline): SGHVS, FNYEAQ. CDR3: CASSQTLAESHDL.

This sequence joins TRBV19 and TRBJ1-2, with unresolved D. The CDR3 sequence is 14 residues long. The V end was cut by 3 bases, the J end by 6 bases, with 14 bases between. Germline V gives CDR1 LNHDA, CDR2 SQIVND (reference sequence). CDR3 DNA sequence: TGTGCCAGTAGTATGGTCGGGGATAAGGATGGCTACACCTTC. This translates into CASSMVGDKDGYTF.

This CDR3 reads CATSHPSGRNYGYTF. The CDR3 coding sequence is TGTGCCACCAGCCACCCATCCGGGCGTAACTATGGCTACACCTTC. The chain recombines TRBV15 with TRBJ1-2; D is undetermined. The CDR3 is 15 residues long. Trimming shortened V by 5 bases and J by 1 base, and 14 bases separated the two germline ends. Germline-derived CDR1 and CDR2 are LNHNV and YYDKDF (reference sequence).

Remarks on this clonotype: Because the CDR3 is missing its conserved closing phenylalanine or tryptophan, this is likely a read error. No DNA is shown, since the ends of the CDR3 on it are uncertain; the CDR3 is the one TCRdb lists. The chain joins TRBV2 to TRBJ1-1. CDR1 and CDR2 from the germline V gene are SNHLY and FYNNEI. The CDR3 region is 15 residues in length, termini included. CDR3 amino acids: CASSFTSAVSSSSGQ.